The clone carrying this T cell receptor beta chain appeared a few times. The target antigen is unknown. The data stem from a study of blood T cells in healthy people across ages. General study results and limits: Among long-lived donors, naive CD4+ cells were more numerous and diversity higher than in aged donors.

A sample-barcoded 5' primer and a J-beta primer mix were used in a second PCR of about 7 to 11 cycles. TCRdb analysed the 5' RACE reads with MiXCR anew, one entry per CDR3 protein. The sample yields 710,000 or so distinct CDR3 sequences, 22% seen once. Between the trimmed V and J ends, which lost 5 bases and 4 bases, there was a span of 11 bases. The CDR3 covers 13 residues. CDR1 is SEHNR, CDR2 FQNEAQ, per germline (reference sequence). The rearrangement joins TRBV7-9 to TRBJ1-2; unclear D gene. Specimen: blood. This sequence was found in a man in his 70s in good health. The CDR3 coding sequence is TGTGCCAGCAGCAGTGGACGGAGCTATGGCTACACCTTC. Translated: CASSSGRSYGYTF.